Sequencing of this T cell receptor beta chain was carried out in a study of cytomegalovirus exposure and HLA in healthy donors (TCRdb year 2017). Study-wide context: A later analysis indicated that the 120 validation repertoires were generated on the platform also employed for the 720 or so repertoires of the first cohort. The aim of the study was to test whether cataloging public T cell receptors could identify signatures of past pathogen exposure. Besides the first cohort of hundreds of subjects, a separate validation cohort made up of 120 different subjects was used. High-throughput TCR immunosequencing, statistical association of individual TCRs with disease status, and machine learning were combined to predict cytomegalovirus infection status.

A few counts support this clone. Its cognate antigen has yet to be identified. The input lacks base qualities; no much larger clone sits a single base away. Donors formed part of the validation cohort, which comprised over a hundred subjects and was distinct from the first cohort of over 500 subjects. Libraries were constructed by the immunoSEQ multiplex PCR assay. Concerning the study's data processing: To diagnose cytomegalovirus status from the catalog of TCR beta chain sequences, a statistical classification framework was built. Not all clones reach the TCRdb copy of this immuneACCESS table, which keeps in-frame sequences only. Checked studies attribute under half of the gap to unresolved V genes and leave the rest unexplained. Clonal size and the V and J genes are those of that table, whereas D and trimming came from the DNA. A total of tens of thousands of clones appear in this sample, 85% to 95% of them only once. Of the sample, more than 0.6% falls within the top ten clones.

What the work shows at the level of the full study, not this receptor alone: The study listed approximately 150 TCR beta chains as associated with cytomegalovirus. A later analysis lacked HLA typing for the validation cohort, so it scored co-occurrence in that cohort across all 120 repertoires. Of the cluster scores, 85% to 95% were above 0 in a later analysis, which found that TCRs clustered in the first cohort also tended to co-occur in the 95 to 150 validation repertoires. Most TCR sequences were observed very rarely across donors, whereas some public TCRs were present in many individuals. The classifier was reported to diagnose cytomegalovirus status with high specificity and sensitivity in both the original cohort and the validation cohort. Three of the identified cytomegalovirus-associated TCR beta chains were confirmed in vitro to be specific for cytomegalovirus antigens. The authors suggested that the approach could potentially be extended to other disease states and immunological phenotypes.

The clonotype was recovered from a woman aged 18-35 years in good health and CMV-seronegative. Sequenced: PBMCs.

The CDR3 sequence is CASSPGSDETQYF. The nucleotide sequence is TGTGCCAGCTCACCCGGGAGTGACGAGACCCAGTACTTC. The chain joins TRBV18 to TRBJ2-5, with a weak D call of TRBD2 (6 bases match). Relative to germline, V is 3 bases shorter and J is 5 bases shorter, with 10 bases between their ends. The CDR3, from cysteine to phenylalanine, totals 13 residues. The only DNA kept is the CDR3, 39 bases in frame from the first base. CDR1 and CDR2 are drawn from the germline V gene: KGHSH, LQKENI.